These T cell receptor beta chains were read from a single sample in a study of OX40 agonist ivuxolimab in advanced cancers. This table comes from immunoSEQ multiplex PCR, and its TCRdb copy is limited to in-frame clones, with some not included. In the table there are about 36,000 clones, under 85% of which are singletons. Material: CD4+ or CD8+ T cells sorted from blood, obtained in a trial of the OX40 agonist ivuxolimab. These TCRs come from an adult with an advanced solid tumor such as melanoma, head and neck, liver or kidney cancer. CDR3s include the opening cysteine and the closing phenylalanine or tryptophan. Fields, in order: clone size, J gene, V gene, D gene, CDR3 DNA, CDR3 protein. The D gene is left open where the match is weak. Clone size, where shown, is once, few, many, or a class for clones that have expanded.

>NA|TRBJ1-1|TRBV2|NA
TGTGCCAGCAGTGAAGCGGGACGGCACATGAACACTGAAGCTTTCTTT
CASSEAGRHMNTEAFF
>once|TRBJ2-7|TRBV6-1|NA
TGTGCCAGCAGCAAGTCGGGAGCTCTCTACGAGCAGTACTTC
CASSKSGALYEQYF
>NA|TRBJ2-1|TRBV15|NA
TGTGCCACCAGCACTACCGGGACACTCTCTTATGAGCAGTTCTTC
CATSTTGTLSYEQFF
>medium-sized|TRBJ2-1|TRBV18|NA
TGTGCCAGCTCACCAGGGGGAAATGAGCAGTTCTTC
CASSPGGNEQFF
>NA|TRBJ2-1|TRBV9|TRBD2
TGTGCCAGCAGCGTAGTAGCGGGAGGAGGGTATGAGCAGTTCTTC
CASSVVAGGGYEQFF
>NA|TRBJ1-6|TRBV10-3|NA
TGTGCCATCAGTGAGTCCCAGGGTAATTCACCCCTCCACTTT
CAISESQGNSPLHF
>NA|TRBJ1-3|TRBV9|NA
TGTGCCAGCAGCCGGGGTGGGGGCTCTGGAAACACCATATATTTT
CASSRGGGSGNTIYF
>NA|TRBJ2-6|TRBV19|NA
TGTGCGTCTGGGGCCAACGTCCTGACTTTC
CASGANVLTF
>NA|TRBJ2-2|TRBV6-1|NA
TGTGCCAGCAGGCCTGGTGGTCGAAGCGGGGAGCTGTTTTTT
CASRPGGRSGELFF
>NA|TRBJ2-3|TRBV2|TRBD1
TGTGCCAGCAGGGGTCGACAGGGACCCACAGATACGCAGTATTTT
CASRGRQGPTDTQYF
>NA|TRBJ1-5|TRBV4-1|NA
TGCGCCAGCAGCCAAGCCCCTCGGGACGTATGGGAGAATCAGCCCCAGCATTTT
CASSQAPRDVWENQPQHF
>NA|TRBJ2-1|TRBV28|TRBD2
TGTGCCAGCAGTCCCCTCTGGCGGGAGGAGGGTGAGCAGTTCTTC
CASSPLWREEGEQFF
>few|TRBJ2-6|TRBV29-1|NA
TGCAGCGTCCCGACAGGGGCCAACGTCCTGACTTTC
CSVPTGANVLTF
>NA|TRBJ2-1|TRBV28|TRBD2
TGTGCCAGCAGCAGCGAGGGGCTAGCGGGGGTCTCCTACAATGAGCAGTTCTTC
CASSSEGLAGVSYNEQFF
>NA|TRBJ2-3|TRBV6-1|NA
TGTGCCAGCAGTGAAGTGGGCCAGGGAACAGATACGCAGTATTTT
CASSEVGQGTDTQYF
>NA|TRBJ1-5|TRBV6-5|NA
TGTGCCAGCAGTTCCGGGACAACGAGCAATCAGCCCCAGCATTTT
CASSSGTTSNQPQHF
>once|TRBJ2-7|TRBV6-1|NA
TGTGCCAGCAGTGAACAGGCGGTCGTCTACGAGCAGTACTTC
CASSEQAVVYEQYF
>NA|TRBJ2-6|TRBV5-4|NA
TGTGCCAGCAGCTTGTTACTCCAAAGCTCTGGGGCCAACGTCCTGACTTTC
CASSLLLQSSGANVLTF
>few|TRBJ1-1|TRBV28|TRBD1
TGTGCCAGCAGCCAAACAGGGGTCAGACACACTGAAGCTTTCTTT
CASSQTGVRHTEAFF
>NA|TRBJ1-5|TRBV6-1|NA
TGTGCCAGCAACTCGATGAAAACGGGCCTGCCAGCCCAGCATTTT
CASNSMKTGLPAQHF
>NA|TRBJ2-4|TRBV18|NA
TGTGCCAGCTCACCCATCGGGGGTTGGGGAAACATTCAGTACTTC
CASSPIGGWGNIQYF
>NA|TRBJ1-5|TRBV19|NA
TGTGCCAGTAGTATTAGTCAGCTTAGCAATCAGCCCCAGCATTTT
CASSISQLSNQPQHF
>once|TRBJ1-4|TRBV15|NA
TGTGCCACCAGCAGAGAGGACAGTTCATCAACTAATGAAAAACTGTTTTTT
CATSREDSSSTNEKLFF
>NA|TRBJ2-1|TRBV9|TRBD2
TGTGCCAGCAGCGTTCTAGCGGGGGGGCAAAATGAGCAGTTCTTC
CASSVLAGGQNEQFF
>NA|TRBJ1-5|TRBV30|NA
TGTGCCTGGAGTGTGGCCCCCGGGGGGGGCAATCAGCCCCAGCATTTT
CAWSVAPGGGNQPQHF
>once|TRBJ2-3|TRBV11-2|NA
TGTGCCAGCAGCCTAATGACAAGCACAGATACGCAGTATTTT
CASSLMTSTDTQYF
>NA|TRBJ2-5|TRBV15|NA
TGTGCCACCAGCAGATCCGGGGGCGGGGAGACCCAGTACTTC
CATSRSGGGETQYF
>NA|TRBJ1-2|TRBV18|TRBD1
TGTGCCAGCTCACCACCGGAGGGGGCTGGCTATGGCTACACCTTC
CASSPPEGAGYGYTF
>NA|TRBJ1-4|TRBV7-9|NA
TGTGCCAGCAGCTTAGTGCGTGGCCCAGGCGGGAAACTGTTTTTT
CASSLVRGPGGKLFF
>NA|TRBJ2-2|TRBV6-6|TRBD1
TGTGCCAGCAGTCCCGGGACAGGTGCTAGCACCGGGGAGCTGTTTTTT
CASSPGTGASTGELFF
>NA|TRBJ2-3|TRBV10-3|TRBD2
TGTGCCACCAGTGACGGCGGGAGAACAGATACGCAGTATTTT
CATSDGGRTDTQYF